This T cell receptor beta chain was identified during a study of blood T cell repertoires in COVID-19 (dated by TCRdb to 2018 to 2021). Looking at the study overall: Samples covering the acute and convalescent phases of COVID-19 were provided by collaborators in the United States, Italy and Spain. Where available, HLA class I and class II types were taken from metadata supplied by the sample provider and were not determined by assay-based typing. The prospective study material was composed of cDNA or gDNA derived from T cells, B-cell-depleted T cells, or PBMCs. A freely available public database, intended as a resource for researchers studying the immune response to SARS-CoV-2, is where the repertoires were released. The sample metadata nearly always contained a de-identified subject ID, COVID-19 status, age in years and sex. Samples were obtained from the ongoing ImmuneRACE study (first 160 participants) and from 1,000 to 1,500 subjects provided by 6 global collaborators. The dataset comprised deeply sampled blood TCRbeta repertoires from subjects exposed to, actively infected with, or recovered from COVID-19.

Here V drops 1 base and J drops 4 bases, and the junction holds 4 bases not matched to any gene. Sequences SGHTA (CDR1) and FQGNSA (CDR2) are obtained from the germline V gene. Measured from the cysteine to the phenylalanine, the CDR3 is 15 residues long. The DNA shown is the 45-base CDR3, in frame from base 1. The immunoSEQ Assay, a bias-controlled multiplex PCR, was used to amplify TCRbeta CDR3 regions from genomic DNA. As for the authors' bioinformatics: The number of nucleated cells in each sample was estimated by amplification of reference gene primers within the assay. Sequence reads were collapsed and filtered to measure the absolute abundance of every unique TCRbeta CDR3 rearrangement. For each sample, productive Simpson clonality was calculated by taking the square root of Simpson's diversity index across productive rearrangements. In its TCRdb copy, this immuneACCESS table keeps in-frame sequences only and misses some clones. Where compared with another copy, unresolved V genes explain less than half of these, and the others have no known cause. The DNA was the basis for D and trimming; V, J and clone size are from that table. A total of around 290,000 clones appear in this sample, around 88% of them only once. 4.6% of the sample comes from the top ten.

Whole blood was collected in K2EDTA tubes by collaborating institutions according to the institutions' own protocols. For TCRbeta analysis, collaborators shipped samples as frozen whole blood, isolated PBMCs, or DNA extracted from either of those sample types. A note on this clone: This clone's antigen is unknown. Base qualities are missing; no much larger clone stands one base away.

Beyond this particular receptor, the publication reports: Clinical and demographic metadata were provided uncurated, with the amount varying by source and participant.

The receptor was derived from a man in his forties with acute or convalescent COVID-19. The source material was peripheral blood. Recombination connected TRBV7-2 to TRBJ2-1; TRBD2 matches 7 bases in the middle. The DNA reads as follows: TGTGCCAGCAGCTTAGACGCGGGGGTATACAATGAGCAGTTCTTC. Translation gives CASSLDAGVYNEQFF.